One TCR gamma chain is described in this entry. Antigen: not known. This sample is part of a study of intestinal T cells in coeliac disease. The TRG library came from around 0.2 ug of biopsy DNA amplified with LymphoTrack primers. TCRdb re-processed the multiplex PCR reads using CATT. The sample holds about 860 gamma-chain clones; about 42% are singletons and the top ten take less than 30%. For each case, the template was genomic DNA from ten approximately 5-µm formalin-fixed paraffin-embedded scrolls. Surplus diagnostic duodenal biopsies, formalin-fixed and paraffin-embedded, were fully anonymised and used. Regarding the study as a whole: TRG clustering correctly classified most of the roughly 54 biopsies (around 94%).

The sequence derives from a human donor with celiac disease. Sequencing input: a duodenal biopsy.

As DNA, the CDR3 is TGTGCTGCGTGGGATAGGCTTACATCTGGTTGGTTCAAGATATTT. Translated, it gives CAAWDRLTSGWFKIF. The genes are TRGV10 and TRGJP1. TRGV10 carries the ORF label, with uncertain function. The CDR3 has 15 amino acids. V was pared by 8 bases and J by 6 bases, with 13 bases of the junction left unmatched.